What follows describes a single TCR beta chain. The antigen this receptor binds is unknown. Qualities for individual bases were not recorded, and no much larger clone is one base off. The sample comes from a study of OX40 agonist ivuxolimab in advanced cancers. In the study overall: The costimulatory receptor OX40 (CD134) was targeted by ivuxolimab, a fully human IgG2 agonistic monoclonal antibody. In the dose-escalation cohort, approximately 80% of patients were male, and the mean age was 60 years with a range of roughly 23 to 79. Intravenous ivuxolimab was administered to patients every 2 weeks at six dose levels: 0.01, 0.1, 0.3, 1.5, 3 and 10 mg/kg. Patients were allowed to have had prior anti-PD-1, anti-PD-L1 or anti-CTLA-4 therapy, and around 40% of the dose-escalation patients had previously received checkpoint inhibitors. Of the 50 or so patients in dose escalation, 19 had hepatocellular carcinoma, approximately 15 had melanoma, 9 had renal cell carcinoma and 9 had head and neck cancer. Partial responses occurred in three dose-escalation patients: two with cutaneous melanoma and one with hepatocellular carcinoma. Peripheral TCRbeta sequencing aimed to test whether ivuxolimab altered TCR sequence diversity and caused clonal T-cell expansion. The monotherapy dose-escalation portion (N ≈ 55 patients) of the phase I ivuxolimab trial is reported in the paper.

Patients with autoimmune disease history or receiving systemic immunosuppression were excluded from the trial. Peripheral blood for TCR sequencing was collected from all dose cohorts at baseline, on cycle 4 day 1, and on cycle 7 day 1. Samples came from an open-label, multicenter, first-in-human phase I dose-escalation trial of ivuxolimab. Adults with locally advanced or metastatic melanoma, renal cell carcinoma, hepatocellular carcinoma or head and neck squamous cell carcinoma were enrolled in the trial. CD4+ and CD8+ T cells were sorted separately from peripheral blood before TCR sequencing. What the study reported, not specific to this receptor: Which antigens the clonally expanded peripheral T cells were specific for was not determined. After ivuxolimab, more expanded clones were found on average in CD8+ T cells than in CD4+ T cells. In the 0.1-3.0 mg/kg groups, partial responders were among the patients with the lowest normalized peripheral clonal expansion, particularly in CD8+ T cells. Low levels of normalized T-cell clonal expansion were also shown by some nonresponding patients. At doses from 0.1 to 3.0 mg/kg, clonal expansion was seen in both CD4+ and CD8+ blood T cells between baseline and week 6.

The germline ends are 9 bases apart after V is trimmed by 1 base and J by 0 bases. From the cysteine through the phenylalanine, the CDR3 covers 16 amino acids. Just the 48-base CDR3 DNA is kept, in frame starting at base 1. Reading the germline V gene (reference sequence) gives CDR1 LNHNV and CDR2 YYDKDF. Genomic DNA was isolated from the sorted cells so that the TCRbeta CDR3 region could be sequenced. The immunoSEQ Assay was used to sequence the TCRbeta CDR3 regions. This immuneACCESS table, as held by TCRdb, lists in-frame sequences with V and J called but not all clones. Of the missing ones, under half trace to an unresolved V gene in checked studies; the others have no known cause. Within this sample are about 69,000 clones, with roughly nine tenths of them counted one time only. The top ten hold approximately 15% of the sample.

The rearranged chain carries TRBV15 and TRBJ1-4, with no confidently assigned D gene. The sample here was CD4+ or CD8+ T cells sorted from blood, taken in a trial of the OX40 agonist ivuxolimab. The TCR was taken from an adult with an advanced solid tumor such as melanoma, head and neck, liver or kidney cancer. Here is the DNA: TGTGCCACCAGCAGAGCGCGGGGTGCAACTAATGAAAAACTGTTTTTT. This translates into CATSRARGATNEKLFF.